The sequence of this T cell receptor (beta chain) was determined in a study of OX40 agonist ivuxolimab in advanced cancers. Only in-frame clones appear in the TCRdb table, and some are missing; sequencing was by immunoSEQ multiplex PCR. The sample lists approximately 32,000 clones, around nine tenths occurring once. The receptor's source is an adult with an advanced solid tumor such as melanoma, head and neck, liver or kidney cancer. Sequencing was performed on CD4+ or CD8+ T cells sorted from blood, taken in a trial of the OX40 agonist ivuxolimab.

In nucleotides, the CDR3 is TGTGCCAGCAGCTTGGACAGCTTAAACATTCAGTACTTC. It yields the protein CASSLDSLNIQYF. This rearrangement joins TRBV5-8 to TRBJ2-4; D is undetermined. V dropped 0 bases and J dropped 6 bases, with 7 bases sitting between them. This CDR3 region has 13 residues. Germline V gene sequence: CDR1 SGHTS, CDR2 YDEGEE.